The 10 T cell receptor beta chains in this list originate from one sample, sequenced in a study of shared clonotypes between healthy human individuals. Clones were read by immunoSEQ multiplex PCR, and TCRdb kept only the in-frame ones, dropping some. This sample has over 850,000 clones, with about 84% found just once. Sequenced: memory CD4+ T cells from PBMCs. This sample's subset: CD45RA-negative fraction. Receptors were obtained from a man aged 18 to 35 in good health. Some clones in this sample may be carry-over from other donors' samples.

In its sample, this clone was seen a few times. The V and J genes are TRBV10-3 and TRBJ1-1; D unclear. Germline V CDR1 and CDR2: ENHRY, SYGVKD. V was trimmed by 10 bases and J by 0 bases, leaving 12 bases between them. The CDR3 runs 13 residues. The CDR3, as DNA: TGTGCCACCTTCCGACATTTGAACACTGAAGCTTTCTTT. This codes for CATFRHLNTEAFF.

The sample holds one count of this clone. The chain employs TRBV4-1 and TRBJ2-7, with 8 nucleotides matching TRBD2. This CDR3 has 15 residues. Trimming at V came to 4 bases and at J to 3 bases, leaving 8 bases not matched to a gene. CDR1 and CDR2 (germline): MGHRA, YSYEKL. CDR3 protein: CASSPILADSYEQYF. For the CDR3, the DNA is TGCGCCAGCAGCCCGATACTAGCGGACAGCTACGAGCAGTACTTC.

The CDR3 spells CASSIERGSPNEQFF. The CDR3, as DNA: TGTGCCAGTAGTATAGAGCGGGGGTCACCCAATGAGCAGTTCTTC. J is TRBJ2-1 and V is TRBV19; TRBD2 aligns across 7 bases. Germline V lookup: CDR1 LNHDA, CDR2 SQIVND (reference sequence). With 0 bases clipped from V and 6 bases from J, the junction kept 5 bases outside the gene matches. This CDR3 contains 15 residues.

The V call is TRBV28, the J call TRBJ2-5, with TRBD1 matching over 7 bases. Germline trimming cut 5 bases from V and 4 bases from J; bases unmatched to any gene: 4. The germline V gene has CDR1 MDHEN and CDR2 SYDVKM. The CDR3 spans 13 residues. The CDR3 is CASSAGGPETQYF. CDR3 nucleotides: TGTGCCAGCAGTGCAGGGGGACCAGAGACCCAGTACTTC. The full variable domain, completed using reference TRBV28 and TRBJ2-5, is DVKVTQSSRYLVKRTGEKVFLECVQDMDHENMFWYRQDPGLGLRLIYFSYDVKMKEKGDIPEGYSVSREKKERFSLILESASTNQTSMYLCASSAGGPETQYFGPGTRLLVL.

CDR3 sequence reads: CASSLEGELGQPQHF. For the CDR3, the DNA is TGTGCCAGCAGTTTAGAAGGGGAGTTAGGACAGCCCCAGCATTTT. The chain uses TRBV28 and TRBJ1-5; a possible D gene is TRBD1 (5 bases). Germline assignment: CDR1 MDHEN and CDR2 SYDVKM. This CDR3 has 15 residues. Deletions cut 2 bases from V and 7 bases from J, with 15 bases between.

V usage is TRBV29-1 and J usage is TRBJ1-2, with D perhaps matching TRBD1 (5 bases). The CDR3 covers 14 residues. CDR1 is SQVTM and CDR2 is ANQGSEA in the germline V gene. V lost 4 bases to trimming and J lost 6 bases, with 18 bases between them. The CDR3 DNA reads TGCAGCGTTGTCCCCGTTTTGGGGCTACATGGCTACACCTTC. It encodes CSVVPVLGLHGYTF.

The CDR3 bases are TGCGCCAGCAGCTTGGAGCTAGCGGATTACAATGAGCAGTTCTTC. Its translation is CASSLELADYNEQFF. The chain uses TRBV5-1 and TRBJ2-1, with 7 positions matching TRBD2. V was pared by 0 bases and J by 4 bases, with 4 bases of the junction left unmatched. There are 15 residues in the CDR3. Germline lookup yields CDR1 SGHRS and CDR2 YFSETQ.

This clone has just a few counts. This may stem from a read error, because a much larger clone lies one nucleotide away. This rearrangement joins TRBV7-7 to TRBJ1-1; 9 nucleotides match TRBD1. V lost 4 bases and J lost 3; bases outside the gene matches: 0. Per germline, CDR1 SSHAT and CDR2 FNYEAQ (reference sequence). This CDR3 has 13 residues. The DNA of the CDR3 is TGTGCCAGCAGCTGGGACAGGGACACTGAAGCTTTCTTT. The encoded protein is CASSWDRDTEAFF. Full variable domain (missing parts from reference TRBV7-7 and TRBJ1-1): GAGVSQSPRYKVTKRGQDVTLRCDPISSHATLYWYQQALGQGPEFLTYFNYEAQPDKSGLPSDRFSAERPEGSISTLTIQRTEQRDSAMYRCASSWDRDTEAFFGQGTRLTVV.

The chain joins TRBV28 to TRBJ1-5, with D unclear. Germline assignment: CDR1 MDHEN and CDR2 SYDVKM. V lost 4 bases and J 8 bases, leaving 18 bases between the germline ends. This CDR3 spans 15 amino acids. CDR3: CASSYYGSLAKPQHF. The CDR3 coding sequence is TGTGCCAGCAGTTACTACGGATCACTAGCTAAGCCCCAGCATTTT.

This chain links TRBV7-3 with TRBJ2-7; weak D call: TRBD1 (7 bases). CDR3 length: 12 residues. The germline V and J ends were trimmed by 4 bases and 9 bases, with 13 bases remaining between them. Germline CDR1 reads SGHTA; CDR2 reads FQGTGA. CDR3 sequence (DNA): TGTGCCAGCAGCTCGGCAGGGGGAGGGCAGTACTTC. It is translated as CASSSAGGGQYF.